The 31 T cell receptor beta chains below come from one sample, sequenced in a study of T-cell reconstitution after alpha-beta-depleted transplantation in children. This sample's TCRbeta library carried unique molecular identifier barcodes. Using its own MiXCR run on the PCR reads, TCRdb lists one record per CDR3 protein. The sample carries about a million distinct CDR3 sequences, about 26% recorded once. This material consisted of PBMCs, mostly from graft donor cells, taken 360 days after TCRalphabeta/CD19-depleted stem cell transplant. The source is a boy less than two years old who had a stem cell transplant for SCID, so the T cells may come from the graft donor.

This clonotype came up a few times. The chain has TRBV29-1 and TRBJ2-7; possibly TRBD1 for D (6 bases). Germline CDR1 SQVTM, CDR2 ANQGSEA. The germline V and J ends were trimmed by 0 bases and 7 bases, with 16 bases remaining between them. The CDR3 length is 14 residues. DNA of the CDR3: TGCAGCGTTGAAGAGGCCAGTCTCAGGGGAGAGCAGTACTTC. Translated: CSVEEASLRGEQYF.

This clonotype was seen a few times. The V gene is TRBV4-2, the J gene TRBJ2-2; D remains ambiguous. CDR1 is LGHNA, CDR2 YNFKEQ, per germline. Trimming pared 1 base from V and 6 bases from J, leaving 15 bases between. The CDR3 consists of 16 residues. CDR3 in amino acids: CASSQGSSLASGELFF. CDR3 sequence (DNA): TGTGCCAGCAGCCAAGGGTCGAGCCTGGCCTCCGGGGAGCTGTTTTTT.

The chain carries TRBV7-9 and TRBJ1-6; maybe TRBD1 (5 bases). The CDR3 is 15 residues long. The V end lost 7 bases, the J end lost 10 bases, and 20 bases lay between the germline ends. Germline CDR1 and CDR2: SEHNR and FQNEAQ (reference sequence). The CDR3 DNA follows: TGTGCCAGCACCAAAGGGAAGGGGAGCGGGTCACCCCTCCACTTT. It encodes CASTKGKGSGSPLHF.

This clonotype was counted once. The V call is TRBV11-2, the J call TRBJ2-6; the D gene is possibly TRBD2 (5 bases). Germline assignment: CDR1 SGHAT and CDR2 FQNNGV. V gave up 0 bases and J gave up 0 bases, with 15 bases separating them. The CDR3 covers 19 residues. CDR3 sequence (DNA): TGTGCCAGCAGCTTAGACTCGTACAGCGGATCCTCTGGGGCCAACGTCCTGACTTTC. Its protein product is CASSLDSYSGSSGANVLTF. The whole variable domain, filled in from reference TRBV11-2 and TRBJ2-6, reads EAGVAQSPRYKIIEKRQSVAFWCNPISGHATLYWYQQILGQGPKLLIQFQNNGVVDDSQLPKDRFSAERLKGVDSTLKIQPAKLEDSAVYLCASSLDSYSGSSGANVLTFGAGSRLTVL.

V is TRBV7-9 and J is TRBJ2-7, with TRBD2 matching 11 bases. Trimming removed 6 bases from V and 3 bases from J; junction bases left unmatched: 10. The CDR3 has 16 residues. Germline V lookup: CDR1 SEHNR, CDR2 FQNEAQ (reference sequence). The CDR3 bases are TGTGCCAGCAGACCTAGGGGACTAGCGGCCGACTACGAGCAGTACTTC. It codes for CASRPRGLAADYEQYF.

The chain employs TRBV20-1 and TRBJ2-5; D possibly corresponds to TRBD1 (5 bases). The CDR3 is 12 amino acids. Germline values: CDR1 DFQATT, CDR2 SNEGSKA (reference sequence). V lost 6 bases and J 7 bases, leaving 15 bases between the germline ends. Written as DNA, the CDR3 is TGCAGTGCGACCCAGGGCCTAGGGACCCAGTACTTC. Its translation: CSATQGLGTQYF.

The table lists this clonotype with a few counts. The chain uses TRBV5-8 and TRBJ2-1; 8 bases match TRBD1. The V segment lost 6 bases and the J segment 4 bases; nucleotides outside the gene matches: 6. CDR1 is SGHTS and CDR2 is YDEGEE in the germline V gene. The CDR3 totals 14 residues. CDR3 sequence reads: CASIPDRVYNEQFF. The CDR3 nucleotides read TGTGCCAGCATCCCGGACAGGGTATACAATGAGCAGTTCTTC.

This clonotype has more than one count but fewer than ten. J is TRBJ2-5 and V is TRBV20-1; possibly TRBD1 for D (5 bases). The germline V and J ends were trimmed by 1 base and 4 bases, with 16 bases remaining between them. This CDR3 contains 15 residues. Germline assignment: CDR1 DFQATT and CDR2 SNEGSKA (reference sequence). CDR3: CSARVRVFRGETQYF. In DNA, the CDR3 is TGCAGTGCTAGAGTAAGGGTATTTAGGGGAGAGACCCAGTACTTC.

This clonotype appeared a few times. V gene TRBV3-1 combines with J gene TRBJ2-6; D unresolved. Trimming removed 2 bases from V and 3 bases from J, with 2 bases in between. CDR3 length: 13 residues. CDR1 is LGHDT and CDR2 is YNNKEL in the germline V gene (reference sequence). The CDR3 DNA follows: TGTGCCAGCAGCCAACGTGGGGCCAACGTCCTGACTTTC. This sequence encodes CASSQRGANVLTF.

This clonotype was detected only once. The V call is TRBV11-3, the J call TRBJ1-1; 9 nucleotides agree with TRBD1. V lost 5 bases, J lost 1 base, and 8 bases stayed unmatched. CDR1 SGHNT and CDR2 YENEEA come from the germline V gene. This CDR3 contains 16 residues. Here the CDR3 DNA reads TGTGCCAGCAGCAGTCTGAGGACAGGGGAGAACACTGAAGCTTTCTTT. It translates to CASSSLRTGENTEAFF.

This clonotype occurred a few times. The chain joins TRBV5-1 to TRBJ1-1; possible D gene TRBD1, 5 bases. Germline-derived CDR1 and CDR2 are SGHRS and YFSETQ. The CDR3 is made up of 13 amino acids. The V gene lost 2 bases and the J gene lost 6 bases, with 11 bases spanning the gap. CDR3: CASSLGERSEAFF. The CDR3, as DNA: TGCGCCAGCAGCTTAGGGGAGCGCTCTGAAGCTTTCTTT. Full variable domain (remainder filled in from reference TRBV5-1 and TRBJ1-1): KAGVTQTPRYLIKTRGQQVTLSCSPISGHRSVSWYQQTPGQGLQFLFEYFSETQRNKGNFPGRFSGRQFSNSRSEMNVSTLELGDSALYLCASSLGERSEAFFGQGTRLTVV.

The V call is TRBV7-2, the J call TRBJ2-5, with TRBD2 identical over 7 bases. This CDR3 spans 15 amino acids. J gave up 2 bases and V 4 bases, and 7 bases lay outside the gene matches. Germline loops: CDR1 SGHTA, CDR2 FQGNSA. CDR3 DNA: TGTGCCAGCAGCTCGACAAAAGCGGGGCAAGAGACCCAGTACTTC. This codes for CASSSTKAGQETQYF.

This clonotype was picked up a small number of times. The chain couples TRBV5-6 to TRBJ2-3, with 7 bases matching TRBD2. The CDR3 is 14 amino acids. Looked up from germline, CDR1 is SGHDT and CDR2 is YYEEEE. V shed 3 bases, J shed 2 bases, and the junction held 3 bases outside the gene matches. CDR3 sequence (DNA): TGTGCCAGCAGCTGGCGGGGGTCCACAGATACGCAGTATTTT. Translating gives CASSWRGSTDTQYF.

This sequence joins TRBV5-5 and TRBJ1-3; a possible D gene is TRBD1 (5 bases). The V gene's germline CDR1 is SGHKS and CDR2 YYEKEE (reference sequence). CDR3 length: 15 residues. The V end lost 0 bases, the J end lost 7 bases, and 14 bases lay between the germline ends. The CDR3 region has the DNA TGTGCCAGCAGCTTGGGACGGGACTCGACGAACACCATATATTTT. As protein: CASSLGRDSTNTIYF. Drawing the rest from reference TRBV5-5 and TRBJ1-3, the complete variable domain is DAGVTQSPTHLIKTRGQQVTLRCSPISGHKSVSWYQQVLGQGPQFIFQYYEKEERGRGNFPDRFSARQFPNYSSELNVNALLLGDSALYLCASSLGRDSTNTIYFGEGSWLTVV.

The gene calls are TRBV3-1 and TRBJ1-2; tentative D call: TRBD1 (6 bases). Germline V gene data show CDR1 as LGHDT and CDR2 as YNNKEL (reference sequence). The CDR3 covers 14 residues. V was cut by 1 base and J by 7 bases, with 13 bases left in between. This chain's CDR3 is CASSQVPGQFGYTF. In DNA, the CDR3 is TGTGCCAGCAGCCAAGTCCCTGGACAGTTTGGCTACACCTTC.

The chain links TRBV12-3 or TRBV12-4 to TRBJ2-5; D may be TRBD1 (6 bases). V shed 2 bases and J shed 5 bases, with 15 bases lying between them. The CDR3 totals 15 residues. CDR3 nucleotides: TGTGCCAGCAGTTTAAGGCAGGGGCGGTCGGAGACCCAGTACTTC. Its protein is CASSLRQGRSETQYF.

The rearrangement joins TRBV3-1 to TRBJ2-7; D not certain. CDR3 length equals 14 residues. Germline lookup yields CDR1 LGHDT and CDR2 YNNKEL (reference sequence). V lost 3 bases, J lost 9 bases, and 18 bases lay in between. CDR3 loop: CASSQGYTTDWQYF. CDR3 sequence (DNA): TGTGCCAGCAGCCAGGGGTACACTACGGATTGGCAGTACTTC.

This clonotype was recorded a few times. V usage is TRBV5-1 and J usage is TRBJ2-5; 14 bases fit TRBD2. The CDR3 consists of 16 residues. CDR1 is SGHRS and CDR2 is YFSETQ in the germline V gene. With V trimmed by 4 bases and J by 4 bases, 6 bases remained unmatched. The CDR3 here is CASSLGLAGAGETQYF. In nucleotides, the CDR3 is TGCGCCAGCAGCCTGGGACTAGCGGGGGCCGGAGAGACCCAGTACTTC.

Ten or more counts support this clonotype. The chain carries TRBV29-1 and TRBJ2-2, with 11 bases lining up with TRBD2. Per germline, CDR1 SQVTM and CDR2 ANQGSEA. V gave up 6 bases and J gave up 4 bases; unmatched junction bases: 7. The CDR3 loop spans 15 amino acids. The CDR3 DNA reads TGCAGCGTAGGTAGCGGGGGGGCTGGCACCGGGGAGCTGTTTTTT. Encoded protein: CSVGSGGAGTGELFF.

J is TRBJ2-3 and V is TRBV11-2; unclear D gene. CDR3 length equals 15 residues. Trimming took 1 base from V and 3 from J, leaving 11 bases between them. Germline CDR1 is SGHAT and CDR2 is FQNNGV. In DNA form, the CDR3 reads TGTGCCAGCAGCTTAGGGGTTTTGCGGACAGATACGCAGTATTTT. Translating gives CASSLGVLRTDTQYF.

CDR3 DNA sequence: TGTGCCAGCAGCTACCAACAGGGTGGTGAGCAGTTCTTC. Translated: CASSYQQGGEQFF. The genes are TRBV13 and TRBJ2-1; a possible D gene is TRBD1 (6 bases). Trimming took 4 bases from V and 9 from J, leaving 13 bases between them. The CDR3 has 13 amino acids. In germline, CDR1 is PRHDT, CDR2 FYEKMQ (reference sequence).

The CDR3 is CASEVFYSNQPQHF. CDR3 nucleotides: TGCGCCAGCGAAGTATTTTATAGCAATCAGCCCCAGCATTTT. The chain links TRBV4-1 to TRBJ1-5; no firm D call. This CDR3 is built from 14 residues. V was pared by 8 bases and J by 0 bases, with 11 bases between. CDR1 MGHRA and CDR2 YSYEKL come from the germline V gene.

This clonotype was observed a handful of times. The chain recombines TRBV29-1 with TRBJ2-3; 7 bases align to TRBD1. V dropped 5 bases and J dropped 4; count of bases not matched to a gene: 6. The CDR3 is made up of 13 amino acids. Germline lookup yields CDR1 SQVTM and CDR2 ANQGSEA. The CDR3: CSVRQGPSDTQYF. The DNA of the CDR3 is TGCAGCGTTCGACAGGGCCCCTCAGATACGCAGTATTTT.

The rearrangement links TRBV4-1 to TRBJ1-2, with 8 bases that match TRBD1. The germline CDR1 and CDR2 sequences are MGHRA and YSYEKL. The length of the CDR3 is 15 residues. V shed 1 base, J shed 3 bases, and the junction held 4 bases outside the gene matches. The CDR3 spells CASSQVADRDYGYTF. CDR3 coding DNA: TGCGCCAGCAGCCAAGTAGCGGACAGGGACTATGGCTACACCTTC.

This clonotype has a handful of counts. The J gene is TRBJ1-1, the V gene TRBV5-1; no reliable D call. Germline CDR1 reads SGHRS; CDR2 reads YFSETQ. The CDR3 runs to 14 residues. V lost 6 bases, J lost 1 base, and 13 bases lay in between. The CDR3 nucleotides are TGCGCCAGCATAGTGGGATTGACGAACACTGAAGCTTTCTTT. This codes for CASIVGLTNTEAFF.

This chain connects TRBV4-3 to TRBJ2-1; D assignment may be TRBD1 or TRBD2 (6 bases each). Between the trimmed V and J ends, which lost 2 bases and 2 bases, there was a span of 13 bases. This CDR3 spans 16 amino acids. Germline assignment: CDR1 LGHNA and CDR2 YSLEER. CDR3 sequence (DNA): TGCGCCAGCAGCCAACAGGGGAGGCCCACCTACAATGAGCAGTTCTTC. It translates to CASSQQGRPTYNEQFF.

The chain has TRBV5-1 and TRBJ1-1; the D gene is possibly TRBD1 (5 bases). The CDR3 covers 16 residues. The V end lost 4 bases, the J end lost 7 bases, and 23 bases lay between the germline ends. Germline V gives CDR1 SGHRS, CDR2 YFSETQ. CDR3: CASSRGLQGQLGEAFF. In DNA, the CDR3 is TGCGCCAGCAGCCGGGGCCTCCAGGGCCAGCTTGGTGAAGCTTTCTTT.

The chain is built from TRBV19 and TRBJ2-3; no firm D call. The length of the CDR3 is 14 residues. Trimming removed 0 bases from V and 3 bases from J, with 7 bases in between. Germline CDR1 is LNHDA and CDR2 is SQIVND (reference sequence). As DNA, the CDR3 is TGTGCCAGTAGTATAGACCAGGTGACAGATACGCAGTATTTT. Residues: CASSIDQVTDTQYF.

This chain joins TRBV18 and TRBJ1-5; tentative D call: TRBD1 (6 bases). The V end was cut by 6 bases, the J end by 4 bases, with 10 bases between. This CDR3 region has 13 residues. Germline CDR1 is KGHSH and CDR2 is LQKENI. The DNA for the CDR3 is TGTGCCAGCTCCTCGACAGGTAATCAGCCCCAGCATTTT. As protein: CASSSTGNQPQHF.

A few counts support this clonotype. This chain links TRBV29-1 with TRBJ2-1; 7 positions agree with TRBD1. Per germline, CDR1 SQVTM and CDR2 ANQGSEA. The ends lost 3 bases at V and 7 bases at J; junction bases unmatched: 18. The CDR3 sequence is 17 residues long. Written as DNA, the CDR3 is TGCAGCGTTGAGGGGTCCGACAGGGAATTTGTTATTAATGAGCAGTTCTTC. It codes for CSVEGSDREFVINEQFF.

J is TRBJ2-3 and V is TRBV12-3 or TRBV12-4; 10 bases align to TRBD2. J was trimmed by 3 bases and V by 3 bases; bases with no gene match: 9. The CDR3 is 17 residues long. CDR3 nucleotide sequence: TGTGCCAGCAGTTTCAAGCGGGGGGGAATGGTGACAGATACGCAGTATTTT. It codes for CASSFKRGGMVTDTQYF.